This T cell receptor (beta chain) was captured in a study of blood T cell repertoires in COVID-19. Study information: Sites in the United States, Italy and Spain provided acute and convalescent COVID-19 samples. Sources were T cells, B-cell-depleted T cells, or PBMCs; the material itself was cDNA or gDNA.

Per the study methods: From reference gene primer amplification, estimates of nucleated cell counts were derived. Produced via immunoSEQ multiplex PCR; TCRdb's table is partial and in-frame only. V and J calls plus clone size are reproduced from that table; the DNA served to infer D and trimming. Of a few hundred thousand clones listed, about 88% are singletons. CDR3 length: 13 amino acids. V lost 4 bases to trimming and J lost 5 bases; unmatched junction nucleotides: 2. Looked up from germline, CDR1 is LNHDA and CDR2 is SQIVND (reference sequence). The chain is built from TRBV19 and TRBJ1-5; 7 positions agree with TRBD1. Sample: peripheral blood. The source of this sequence is a man aged 60 to 69 with acute or convalescent COVID-19. In DNA, the CDR3 is TGTGCCAGTAGTAATACAGGGGATCAGCCCCAGCATTTT. It yields the protein CASSNTGDQPQHF.